The 31 T cell receptor beta chains below were found in one sample sequenced in a study of T cells in Graves' hyperthyroidism and ophthalmopathy. The investigators amplified TCR beta CDR3 regions from RNA transcripts. The HTBI set primed first-round TCR CDR3 RT-PCR. TCRdb analysed the multiplex PCR reads with MiXCR anew, one entry per CDR3 protein. The data contain approximately 400,000 distinct CDR3 sequences, just under 25% of them singletons. The sequencing sample was made of blood. The receptor set was obtained from a man in his fifties or sixties with Graves' hyperthyroidism.

This clonotype was detected ten times or more. This rearrangement joins TRBV2 to TRBJ2-1; D call uncertain. Germline CDR1 and CDR2: SNHLY and FYNNEI. The CDR3 extends over 15 amino acids. Trimming pared 4 bases from V and 0 bases from J, leaving 10 bases between. The CDR3 protein is CASSVGRSSYNEQFF. DNA for the CDR3: TGTGCCAGCAGTGTAGGGCGGAGCTCCTACAATGAGCAGTTCTTC.

This clonotype has a count of ten or more. The chain links TRBV11-2 to TRBJ1-2, with 8 bases lining up with TRBD1. Germline V gene data show CDR1 as SGHAT and CDR2 as FQNNGV. This CDR3 region has 14 residues. Trimming removed 5 bases from V and 3 bases from J; junction bases left unmatched: 5. This CDR3 is CASSLTTGDYGYTF. Here the CDR3 DNA reads TGTGCCAGCAGCCTTACGACAGGGGACTATGGCTACACCTTC.

The chain employs TRBV7-9 and TRBJ2-7; D could derive from TRBD1 or TRBD2 (5 bases each). The germline V gene encodes CDR1 SEHNR and CDR2 FQNEAQ (reference sequence). The CDR3 contains 15 residues. The CDR3 DNA sequence: TGTGCGATCCAGCCCAGGGAGTCCTTCTCCTACGAGCAGTACTTC. This gives the protein CAIQPRESFSYEQYF.

This clonotype was recorded many times. The genes are TRBV28 and TRBJ2-1; 11 positions agree with TRBD2. Losses at the gene ends were 3 bases for V and 4 bases for J; bases not matched to a gene: 2. Germline values: CDR1 MDHEN, CDR2 SYDVKM. There are 15 residues in the CDR3. The CDR3 sequence is CASSFSGRAYNEQFF. The CDR3 coding sequence is TGTGCCAGCAGTTTTAGCGGGAGGGCATACAATGAGCAGTTCTTC.

The chain recombines TRBV6-1 with TRBJ2-2; D is undetermined. Germline-derived CDR1 and CDR2 are MNHNS and SASEGT. V was shortened by 4 bases and J by 5 bases, with 8 bases between the two germline ends. The CDR3 covers 13 residues. CDR3 sequence: CASSARQTGELFF. The CDR3 coding sequence is TGTGCCAGCAGTGCGCGACAAACCGGGGAGCTGTTTTTT.

The gene calls are TRBV12-5 and TRBJ1-5; D possibly corresponds to TRBD1 (5 bases). Germline values: CDR1 LGHNT, CDR2 FRNRAP. CDR3 length: 16 residues. The V end was cut by 2 bases, the J end by 7 bases, with 18 bases between. CDR3 protein: CASGLRIREGTQPQHF. In DNA, the CDR3 is TGTGCTAGTGGTTTGCGCATCAGGGAAGGAACGCAGCCCCAGCATTTT.

The genes are TRBV3-1 and TRBJ1-5; perhaps TRBD1 as D (5 bases). Germline CDR1 reads LGHDT; CDR2 reads YNNKEL (reference sequence). The CDR3 extends over 14 amino acids. Trimming took 0 bases from V and 5 from J, leaving 8 bases between them. The CDR3, as DNA: TGTGCCAGCAGCCAAGATGGGGGGTATCAGCCCCAGCATTTT. It encodes CASSQDGGYQPQHF. Full variable domain (missing parts from reference TRBV3-1 and TRBJ1-5): DTAVSQTPKYLVTQMGNDKSIKCEQNLGHDTMYWYKQDSKKFLKIMFSYNNKELIINETVPNRFSPKSPDKAHLNLHINSLELGDSAVYFCASSQDGGYQPQHFGDGTRLSIL.

This clonotype was observed a few times. The J gene is TRBJ2-1, the V gene TRBV6-2 or TRBV6-3; D is possibly TRBD1 (5 bases). The V end was cut by 0 bases, the J end by 8 bases, with 17 bases between. Germline V gene sequence: CDR1 MNHEY, CDR2 SVGEGT. The CDR3 runs 16 residues. CDR3 in amino acids: CASSYSGREENDEQFF. Written as DNA, the CDR3 is TGTGCCAGCAGTTACTCGGGCAGGGAAGAAAACGATGAGCAGTTCTTC.

This rearrangement joins TRBV29-1 to TRBJ2-1, with D uncertain. This CDR3 is built from 13 residues. Looked up from germline, CDR1 is SQVTM and CDR2 is ANQGSEA. The V gene lost 8 bases and the J gene lost 3 bases, with 14 bases spanning the gap. The CDR3 sequence: CSYRISVYNEQFF. In nucleotides, the CDR3 is TGCAGCTACCGGATTTCAGTCTACAATGAGCAGTTCTTC.

This chain joins TRBV19 and TRBJ2-7; the match to TRBD2 covers 7 bases. This CDR3 region has 12 residues. CDR1 is LNHDA, CDR2 SQIVND, per germline (reference sequence). The J segment lost 5 bases and the V segment lost 3 bases, leaving 1 base of the junction unmatched. CDR3: CASSMGGNEQYF. CDR3 coding DNA: TGTGCCAGTAGTATGGGAGGGAACGAGCAGTACTTC. Full variable domain (outside the CDR3, taken from reference TRBV19 and TRBJ2-7): DGGITQSPKYLFRKEGQNVTLSCEQNLNHDAMYWYRQDPGQGLRLIYYSQIVNDFQKGDIAEGYSVSREKKESFPLTVTSAQKNPTAFYLCASSMGGNEQYFGPGTRLTVT.

V is TRBV19 and J is TRBJ2-2; 13 bases are shared with TRBD2. This CDR3 spans 19 amino acids. The germline gives CDR1 LNHDA, CDR2 SQIVND (reference sequence). V dropped 6 bases and J dropped 5; count of bases not matched to a gene: 15. The CDR3 reads CASSRGTSGTLGATGELFF. CDR3 DNA sequence: TGTGCCAGTAGCCGAGGGACTAGCGGGACTCTGGGTGCTACCGGGGAGCTGTTTTTT.

The chain has TRBV28 and TRBJ2-7, with D tentatively TRBD2 (6 bases). There are 16 residues in the CDR3. V gave up 1 base and J gave up 2 bases, with 15 bases separating them. Germline V gene sequence: CDR1 MDHEN, CDR2 SYDVKM. CDR3: CASSLLRWAGPYEQYF. CDR3 nucleotides: TGTGCCAGCAGTTTATTAAGGTGGGCGGGACCCTACGAGCAGTACTTC. The full variable domain, rest sourced from reference TRBV28 and TRBJ2-7, is DVKVTQSSRYLVKRTGEKVFLECVQDMDHENMFWYRQDPGLGLRLIYFSYDVKMKEKGDIPEGYSVSREKKERFSLILESASTNQTSMYLCASSLLRWAGPYEQYFGPGTRLTVT.

This clonotype was observed at least ten times. J is TRBJ2-1 and V is TRBV7-3, with 9 bases fitting TRBD2. V was pared by 5 bases and J by 4 bases, with 9 bases of the junction left unmatched. This CDR3 contains 16 residues. Germline lookup yields CDR1 SGHTA and CDR2 FQGTGA. The CDR3 region has the DNA TGTGCCAGCAGCCCCCAAGGCGGGAGGGGATACAATGAGCAGTTCTTC. This translates into CASSPQGGRGYNEQFF.

On this clonotype: At one end the junction does not follow the germline gene, possibly because of a read error. This rearrangement joins TRBV3-1 to TRBJ2-2; D perhaps matches TRBD2 (5 bases). In germline, CDR1 is LGHDT, CDR2 YNNKEL (reference sequence). The CDR3 covers 15 residues. CDR3 sequence (DNA): TGTGCCAGCAGCAAAGGTATGGGAAGGACCGGGGAGCGGTTTTTT. Translated: CASSKGMGRTGERFF.

Notes on this clonotype: The junction departs from the called germline gene at one end, perhaps through a read error. This chain joins TRBV29-1 and TRBJ1-1; 7 bases are a match to TRBD1. CDR1 SQVTM and CDR2 ANQGSEA come from the germline V gene. The CDR3 is made up of 11 amino acids. The CDR3 is CSVARDSVPIF. Here the CDR3 DNA reads TGCAGCGTCGCAAGGGACAGTGTTCCCATCTTT.

CDR3: CASSPGTRGRETQYF. CDR3 nucleotide sequence: TGTGCCAGCAGCCCCGGGACTAGGGGTCGAGAGACCCAGTACTTC. The chain links TRBV7-3 to TRBJ2-5, with TRBD2 identical over 8 bases. CDR1 is SGHTA and CDR2 is FQGTGA in the germline V gene. This CDR3 contains 15 residues. The V segment lost 5 bases and the J segment 4 bases; nucleotides outside the gene matches: 9.

The chain uses TRBV2 and TRBJ1-5; no reliable D call. The CDR3 is 14 residues long. Trimming left V 7 bases short and J 1 base short, with 11 bases between. Germline values: CDR1 SNHLY, CDR2 FYNNEI. The CDR3 sequence: CASNGLSSNQPQHF. The CDR3 nucleotides are TGTGCCAGCAACGGCCTGAGCAGCAATCAGCCCCAGCATTTT.

This clonotype was observed a handful of times. This chain uses TRBV11-3 with TRBJ2-7; 11 bases are a match to TRBD2. Trimming cost V 5 bases and J 6 bases; bases outside gene matches: 9. CDR3 length equals 15 residues. Looked up from germline, CDR1 is SGHNT and CDR2 is YENEEA. CDR3 coding DNA: TGTGCCAGCAGCCAAACTAGCGGGAGTATCGGCGAGCAGTACTTC. Its protein product is CASSQTSGSIGEQYF.

The sample holds a few counts of this clonotype. The junction departs from germline at one end; a sequencing error may be responsible. This sequence joins TRBV5-1 and TRBJ1-2; D is perhaps TRBD1 (6 bases). The germline gives CDR1 SGHRS, CDR2 YFSETQ. The CDR3 has 15 amino acids. The CDR3 DNA is TGCGCCAGCAGGCCTCGCGGACAGTCTAACTTTGGCTACACCTTC. It yields the protein CASRPRGQSNFGYTF. Based on the CDR3 plus reference TRBV5-1 and TRBJ1-2, the full variable domain is KAGVTQTPRYLIKTRGQQVTLSCSPISGHRSVSWYQQTPGQGLQFLFEYFSETQRNKGNFPGRFSGRQFSNSRSEMNVSTLELGDSALYLCASRPRGQSNFGYTFGSGTRLTVV.

This clonotype was counted at least ten times. The chain joins TRBV3-1 to TRBJ2-5; 11 bases agree with TRBD2. CDR3 length: 17 amino acids. Germline values: CDR1 LGHDT, CDR2 YNNKEL (reference sequence). The V segment lost 0 bases and the J segment 9 bases; nucleotides outside the gene matches: 12. The CDR3 sequence is CASSQDEGLAGRLSQYF. The CDR3 DNA follows: TGTGCCAGCAGCCAAGATGAAGGACTAGCGGGCCGGTTGTCCCAGTACTTC.

The CDR3 DNA reads TGTGCCAGCAGTGAAGTTAATGGGAACTACGAGCAGTACTTC. It translates to CASSEVNGNYEQYF. The genes are TRBV6-1 and TRBJ2-7, with D uncertain. Per germline, CDR1 MNHNS and CDR2 SASEGT. The CDR3 spans 14 residues. The V end lost 1 base, the J end lost 3 bases, and 10 bases lay between the germline ends.

CDR3 amino acids: CASSQGTALSYGYTF. CDR3 bases: TGTGCCAGCAGCCAAGGGACAGCACTTTCCTATGGCTACACCTTC. The chain has TRBV3-1 and TRBJ1-2; D is perhaps TRBD1 (6 bases). The CDR3 totals 15 residues. Germline values: CDR1 LGHDT, CDR2 YNNKEL (reference sequence). V lost 1 base and J 4 bases, leaving 13 bases between the germline ends.

The rearrangement uses TRBV29-1 and TRBJ2-1; 7 bases fit TRBD1. CDR3 length equals 11 residues. The V and J ends lost 6 bases and 9 bases, in that order; junction bases with no gene match: 5. Germline CDR1 SQVTM, CDR2 ANQGSEA. The DNA for the CDR3 is TGCAGCGTCCAACAGGGGCTTGAGCAGTTCTTC. It is translated as CSVQQGLEQFF.

This clonotype occurred a few times. The chain has TRBV29-1 and TRBJ1-1; D not resolved. Germline V gene sequence: CDR1 SQVTM, CDR2 ANQGSEA. V lost 6 bases and J lost 7, with 15 bases in between. The CDR3 has 12 residues. The CDR3 sequence is CSVTPGGGEAFF. The CDR3 DNA reads as TGCAGCGTAACCCCGGGAGGCGGTGAAGCTTTCTTT.

This clonotype was seen a handful of times. The chain couples TRBV7-3 to TRBJ1-1; a possible D gene is TRBD1 (5 bases). V lost 5 bases to trimming and J lost 4 bases, with 14 bases between them. The CDR3 covers 14 residues. The V gene's germline CDR1 is SGHTA and CDR2 FQGTGA. This chain's CDR3 is CASSTPGTGTEAFF. Here the CDR3 DNA reads TGTGCCAGCAGCACCCCAGGGACGGGCACTGAAGCTTTCTTT. The full variable domain, completed using reference TRBV7-3 and TRBJ1-1, is GAGVSQTPSNKVTEKGKYVELRCDPISGHTALYWYRQSLGQGPEFLIYFQGTGAADDSGLPNDRFFAVRPEGSVSTLKIQRTERGDSAVYLCASSTPGTGTEAFFGQGTRLTVV.

This clonotype has only a few counts. One base away lies a much larger clone, so this may be a sequencing read error. This chain links TRBV27 with TRBJ2-3, with TRBD2 matching over 8 bases. CDR1 and CDR2 (germline): MNHEY, SMNVEV (reference sequence). The CDR3 loop spans 14 amino acids. The CDR3: CASVAGGGTDMQYF. The CDR3, as DNA: TGTGCCAGCGTCGCGGGAGGAGGCACAGATATGCAGTATTTT.

The rearrangement uses TRBV12-3 or TRBV12-4 and TRBJ2-2, with 15 bases that match TRBD2. V was pared by 5 bases and J by 2 bases, with 15 bases of the junction left unmatched. This CDR3 has 21 amino acids. The CDR3 sequence is CASSASLGTSGRKPNTGELFF. CDR3 coding DNA: TGTGCCAGCAGTGCATCTCTAGGGACTAGCGGGAGGAAGCCAAACACCGGGGAGCTGTTTTTT.

This clonotype came up many times. The chain has TRBV7-2 and TRBJ2-7; tentative D call: TRBD1 (5 bases). The CDR3 consists of 17 residues. Trimming removed 5 bases from V and 0 bases from J, with 20 bases in between. Germline V gene data show CDR1 as SGHTA and CDR2 as FQGNSA. CDR3 amino acids: CASSRRPQGENSYEQYF. Written as DNA, the CDR3 is TGTGCCAGCAGCCGCAGGCCTCAGGGCGAAAACTCCTACGAGCAGTACTTC.

This clonotype has just a few counts. The chain links TRBV12-5 to TRBJ2-3; D remains unclear. The CDR3 spans 12 residues. Trimming took off 4 bases at V and 5 bases at J, with 7 bases between the two ends. CDR1 LGHNT and CDR2 FRNRAP come from the germline V gene. In DNA form, the CDR3 reads TGTGCTAGTGGTTCGACTGGAGATACGCAGTATTTT. It is translated as CASGSTGDTQYF.

The chain's CDR3 is CASSDRRAEFGQYF. DNA of the CDR3: TGTGCCAGCAGTGACCGGAGGGCGGAATTCGGGCAGTACTTC. V usage is TRBV2 and J usage is TRBJ2-7; perhaps TRBD2 as D (6 bases). The CDR3 is made up of 14 amino acids. Per the germline V gene, CDR1 is SNHLY and CDR2 is FYNNEI. With 3 bases removed from V and 9 bases from J, the gap between germline ends came to 18 bases. The full variable domain, rest sourced from reference TRBV2 and TRBJ2-7, is EPEVTQTPSHQVTQMGQEVILRCVPISNHLYFYWYRQILGQKVEFLVSFYNNEISEKSEIFDDQFSVERPDGSNFTLKIRSTKLEDSAMYFCASSDRRAEFGQYFGPGTRLTVT.

This clonotype was seen a handful of times. The gene calls are TRBV14 and TRBJ2-7; TRBD1 agrees at 9 bases. There are 14 residues in the CDR3. J was trimmed by 5 bases and V by 4 bases; bases with no gene match: 6. Germline V lookup: CDR1 SGHDN, CDR2 FVKESK. In nucleotides, the CDR3 is TGTGCCAGCAGCCCGGGACAGGGTAACGACGAGCAGTACTTC. Its protein is CASSPGQGNDEQYF.